Shown below are 13 T cell receptor beta chains from a single sample sequenced in a study of human T cells and chemical hapten exposure. The time point was: pre-sensitization, week 0. Treatment given: therapeutic diphenylcyclopropenone sensitization with weekly scalp DPC. Extraction yielded total RNA from whole blood (unfractionated). In TCRdb, the RACE reads were re-called with MiXCR into one record per CDR3 protein. The profile shows tens of thousands of distinct CDR3 sequences, around 10% of them singletons. The sequenced sample was whole blood, obtained in connection with sensitization to the hapten diphenylcyclopropenone (DPC). Source of these receptors: a man aged 50 to 60 with alopecia areata. Some clones in this sample may be carry-over from other donors' samples.

This clonotype was observed a few times. This chain connects TRBV29-1 to TRBJ1-1; the D gene is possibly TRBD1 (6 bases). This CDR3 is built from 12 residues. Per germline, CDR1 SQVTM and CDR2 ANQGSEA. The germline V and J ends were trimmed by 3 bases and 8 bases, with 13 bases remaining between them. This chain's CDR3 is CSVDQGTEEAFF. The CDR3 nucleotides read TGCAGCGTTGATCAGGGGACTGAAGAAGCTTTCTTT.

At least ten counts were recorded for this clonotype. V is TRBV7-9 and J is TRBJ1-6; 9 bases agree with TRBD1. V shed 4 bases, J shed 7 bases, and the junction held 2 bases outside the gene matches. CDR3 length: 14 amino acids. Germline lookup yields CDR1 SEHNR and CDR2 FQNEAQ (reference sequence). The CDR3, as DNA: TGTGCCAGCAGCTCCGGGACAGGGAATTCACCCCTCCACTTT. Translated: CASSSGTGNSPLHF.

This chain joins TRBV5-1 and TRBJ2-6, with D possibly matching TRBD2 (6 bases). Looked up from germline, CDR1 is SGHRS and CDR2 is YFSETQ. V lost 7 bases and J lost 7, with 18 bases in between. The CDR3 is made up of 15 amino acids. The CDR3 sequence: CASGHLADRANVLTF. The CDR3 DNA is TGCGCCAGCGGACATTTAGCGGATAGAGCCAACGTCCTGACTTTC.

This clonotype has a count of ten or more. Here the CDR3 DNA reads TGCAGTGCAAATGACAGGGTCAACGAGCAGTACTTC. Translating it yields CSANDRVNEQYF. The V gene is TRBV20-1, the J gene TRBJ2-7; 7 bases agree with TRBD1. In germline, CDR1 is DFQATT, CDR2 SNEGSKA (reference sequence). V dropped 6 bases and J dropped 5; count of bases not matched to a gene: 7. The CDR3 is 12 amino acids.

This clonotype was seen more than once but under ten times. The DNA of the CDR3 is TGTGCCAGCAGTTTGCATATAGCGGGACCGAACACCGGGGAGCTGTTTTTT. This gives the protein CASSLHIAGPNTGELFF. The J gene is TRBJ2-2, the V gene TRBV12-3 or TRBV12-4; 8 nucleotides agree with TRBD2. V lost 3 bases and J lost 0; bases outside the gene matches: 6. CDR3 length: 17 amino acids.

This clonotype was detected many times. CDR3 nucleotide sequence: TGTGCCAGCATGGGCGGGAGAGGTAATGAGCAGTTCTTC. The encoded protein is CASMGGRGNEQFF. The chain joins TRBV6-2 or TRBV6-3 to TRBJ2-1; 7 bases map to TRBD2. The CDR3 has 13 amino acids. CDR1 MNHEY and CDR2 SVGEGT come from the germline V gene. V lost 7 bases to trimming and J lost 7 bases; unmatched junction nucleotides: 7.

In this sample, this clonotype turned up a few times. The CDR3 region is CASSFRRTTEAFF. The DNA for the CDR3 is TGTGCCAGCAGTTTTCGGCGGACCACTGAAGCTTTCTTT. V usage is TRBV28 and J usage is TRBJ1-1; no clear D gene. Trimming took 3 bases from V and 4 from J, leaving 9 bases between them. Germline CDR1 and CDR2: MDHEN and SYDVKM. The CDR3 length is 13 residues.

The rearrangement joins TRBV20-1 to TRBJ2-1, with 14 bases aligning to TRBD2. Trimming at V came to 1 base and at J to 2 bases, leaving 10 bases not matched to a gene. Per germline, CDR1 DFQATT and CDR2 SNEGSKA (reference sequence). The CDR3 is 19 amino acids. CDR3 sequence reads: CSARAGTSGSQGAYNEQFF. CDR3 in DNA: TGCAGTGCTAGAGCTGGGACTAGCGGGAGCCAAGGGGCCTACAATGAGCAGTTCTTC.

The table lists this clonotype with a few counts. The chain joins TRBV3-1 to TRBJ1-2, with TRBD1 matching over 9 bases. CDR3 length equals 15 residues. Germline CDR1 LGHDT, CDR2 YNNKEL (reference sequence). Trimming at V came to 4 bases and at J to 4 bases, leaving 7 bases not matched to a gene. The CDR3 is CASSRTDRGVYGYTF. The CDR3 bases are TGTGCCAGCAGCCGGACCGACAGGGGGGTCTATGGCTACACCTTC.

This clonotype was found a few times. CDR3 DNA sequence: TGTGCCAGCAGCTTGTGGGGGTTGTTCAATGAGCAGTTCTTC. Encoded protein: CASSLWGLFNEQFF. This rearrangement joins TRBV5-4 to TRBJ2-1; D may correspond to TRBD1 or TRBD2 (5 bases each). This CDR3 region has 14 residues. V dropped 1 base and J dropped 6 bases, with 11 bases sitting between them. Germline assignment: CDR1 SGHNT and CDR2 YYREEE (reference sequence).

The chain recombines TRBV2 with TRBJ1-1; TRBD1 matches at 8 bases. The V gene's germline CDR1 is SNHLY and CDR2 FYNNEI. The length of the CDR3 is 14 residues. Trimming took 6 bases from V and 5 from J; bases not matched to a gene: 8. CDR3 nucleotide sequence: TGTGCCAGCAGGCAGCTGGACAGGGCTACTGAAGCTTTCTTT. This gives the protein CASRQLDRATEAFF.

The sample holds many counts of this clonotype. The gene calls are TRBV20-1 and TRBJ2-3; D is uncertain. The V gene lost 0 bases and the J gene lost 0 bases, with 4 bases spanning the gap. The CDR3 sequence is 13 residues long. Germline-derived CDR1 and CDR2 are DFQATT and SNEGSKA (reference sequence). The CDR3 is CSAREGSTDTQYF. The DNA for the CDR3 is TGCAGTGCTAGAGAGGGCAGCACAGATACGCAGTATTTT.

The J gene is TRBJ2-7, the V gene TRBV7-2; D is ambiguous. The CDR3 is made up of 13 amino acids. Trimming removed 2 bases at V and 2 bases at J, with 7 bases between. Germline CDR1 reads SGHTA; CDR2 reads FQGNSA. This CDR3 is CASSLSKAYEQYF. CDR3 nucleotide sequence: TGTGCCAGCAGCTTATCCAAGGCCTACGAGCAGTACTTC. The variable domain in full, with the rest retrieved from reference TRBV7-2 and TRBJ2-7, is GAGVSQSPSNKVTEKGKDVELRCDPISGHTALYWYRQSLGQGLEFLIYFQGNSAPDKSGLPSDRFSAERTGGSVSTLTIQRTQQEDSAVYLCASSLSKAYEQYFGPGTRLTVT.